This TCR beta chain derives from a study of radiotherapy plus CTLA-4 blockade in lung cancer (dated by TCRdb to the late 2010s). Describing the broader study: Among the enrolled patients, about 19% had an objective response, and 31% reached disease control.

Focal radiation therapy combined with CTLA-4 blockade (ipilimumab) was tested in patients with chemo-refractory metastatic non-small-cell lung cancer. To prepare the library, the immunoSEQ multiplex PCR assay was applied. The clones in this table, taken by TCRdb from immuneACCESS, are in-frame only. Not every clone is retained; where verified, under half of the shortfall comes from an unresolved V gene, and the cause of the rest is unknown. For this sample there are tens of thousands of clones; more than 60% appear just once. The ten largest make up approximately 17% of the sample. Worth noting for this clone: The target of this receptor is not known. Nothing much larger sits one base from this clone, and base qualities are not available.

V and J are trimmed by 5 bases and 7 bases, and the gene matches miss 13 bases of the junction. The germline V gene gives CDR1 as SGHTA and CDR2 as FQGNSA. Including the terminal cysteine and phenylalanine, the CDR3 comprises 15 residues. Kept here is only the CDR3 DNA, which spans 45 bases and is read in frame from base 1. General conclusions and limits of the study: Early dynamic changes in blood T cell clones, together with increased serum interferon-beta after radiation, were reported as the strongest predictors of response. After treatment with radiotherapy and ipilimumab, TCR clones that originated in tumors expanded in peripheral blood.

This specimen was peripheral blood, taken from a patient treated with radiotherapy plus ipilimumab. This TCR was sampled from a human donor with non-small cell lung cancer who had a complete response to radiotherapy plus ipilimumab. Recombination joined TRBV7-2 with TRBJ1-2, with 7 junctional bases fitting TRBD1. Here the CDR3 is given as CASSPRQGRSGGYTF. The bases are TGTGCCAGCAGCCCAAGACAGGGAAGGAGTGGTGGCTACACCTTC.